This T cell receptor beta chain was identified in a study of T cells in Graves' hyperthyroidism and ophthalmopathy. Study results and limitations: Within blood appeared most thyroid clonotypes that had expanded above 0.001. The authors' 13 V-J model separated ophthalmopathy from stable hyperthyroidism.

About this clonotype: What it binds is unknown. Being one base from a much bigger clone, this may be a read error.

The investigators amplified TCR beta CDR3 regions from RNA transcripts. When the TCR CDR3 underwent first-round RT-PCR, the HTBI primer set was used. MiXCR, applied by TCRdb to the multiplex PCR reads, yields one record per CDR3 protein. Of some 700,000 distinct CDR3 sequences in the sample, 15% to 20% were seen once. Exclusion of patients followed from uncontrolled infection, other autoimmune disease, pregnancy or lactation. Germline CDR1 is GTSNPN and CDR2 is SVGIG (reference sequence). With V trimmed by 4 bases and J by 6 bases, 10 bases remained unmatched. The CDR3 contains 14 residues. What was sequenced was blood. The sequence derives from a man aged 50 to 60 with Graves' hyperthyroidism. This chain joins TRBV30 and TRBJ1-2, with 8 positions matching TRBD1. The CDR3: CAWNVISGGNGYTF. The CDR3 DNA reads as TGTGCCTGGAATGTAATTTCAGGGGGCAATGGCTACACCTTC.